These 30 T cell receptor beta chains were sequenced from one sample in a study of blood T cell repertoires in COVID-19. Some clones are missing from TCRdb's copy, which holds only in-frame ones; the method was immunoSEQ multiplex PCR. The data show some 150,000 clones, 60% to 85% seen once. The sequenced sample was peripheral blood. These receptors all stem from an elderly woman with active or convalescent COVID-19.

This clone was seen just once. This sequence joins TRBV4-1 and TRBJ1-5, with no clear D. Germline-derived CDR1 and CDR2 are MGHRA and YSYEKL. The CDR3 runs 15 residues. V was trimmed by 1 base and J by 4 bases, leaving 11 bases between them. CDR3 sequence (DNA): TGCGCCAGCAGCCAAGGGGCCACCCAGAATCAGCCCCAGCATTTT. This gives the protein CASSQGATQNQPQHF.

The CDR3 bases are TGCGCCAGCAGCTTGGTCGGGACAGGGACAAATTCACCCCTCCACTTT. Translated: CASSLVGTGTNSPLHF. This sequence joins TRBV5-1 and TRBJ1-6, with TRBD1 matching over 9 bases. This CDR3 region has 16 residues. Germline V lookup: CDR1 SGHRS, CDR2 YFSETQ. V was pared by 0 bases and J by 7 bases, with 5 bases of the junction left unmatched. The entire variable domain, with the rest obtained from reference TRBV5-1 and TRBJ1-6, is as follows: KAGVTQTPRYLIKTRGQQVTLSCSPISGHRSVSWYQQTPGQGLQFLFEYFSETQRNKGNFPGRFSGRQFSNSRSEMNVSTLELGDSALYLCASSLVGTGTNSPLHFGNGTRLTVT.

The chain employs TRBV19 and TRBJ1-1; 9 bases line up with TRBD1. The ends lost 7 bases at V and 4 bases at J; junction bases unmatched: 22. Germline lookup yields CDR1 LNHDA and CDR2 SQIVND (reference sequence). CDR3 length: 19 residues. The CDR3 spells CASIDRSGPGTGKGTEAFF. Written as DNA, the CDR3 is TGTGCCAGTATTGACCGATCGGGTCCCGGGACAGGGAAGGGCACTGAAGCTTTCTTT. Full variable domain (remainder filled in from reference TRBV19 and TRBJ1-1): DGGITQSPKYLFRKEGQNVTLSCEQNLNHDAMYWYRQDPGQGLRLIYYSQIVNDFQKGDIAEGYSVSREKKESFPLTVTSAQKNPTAFYLCASIDRSGPGTGKGTEAFFGQGTRLTVV.

The rearrangement links TRBV7-6 to TRBJ1-3; D is perhaps TRBD1 (5 bases). The V and J ends lost 5 bases and 0 bases respectively, with 14 bases between them. CDR3 size: 16 residues. Germline V gives CDR1 SGHVS, CDR2 FNYEAQ. CDR3 bases: TGTGCCAGCAGCCGTGACAGCTCTGTCTCTGGAAACACCATATATTTT. It is translated as CASSRDSSVSGNTIYF.

This sequence joins TRBV5-1 and TRBJ1-3, with D possibly TRBD1 on 5 matching bases. There are 16 residues in the CDR3. The V gene's germline CDR1 is SGHRS and CDR2 YFSETQ. The V and J ends lost 0 bases and 3 bases respectively, with 13 bases between them. The CDR3: CASSLAGSGYGNTIYF. Here the CDR3 DNA reads TGCGCCAGCAGCTTGGCGGGCTCAGGGTATGGAAACACCATATATTTT. Filled out from reference TRBV5-1 and TRBJ1-3, the complete variable domain reads KAGVTQTPRYLIKTRGQQVTLSCSPISGHRSVSWYQQTPGQGLQFLFEYFSETQRNKGNFPGRFSGRQFSNSRSEMNVSTLELGDSALYLCASSLAGSGYGNTIYFGEGSWLTVV.

The genes are TRBV30 and TRBJ1-4; D is possibly TRBD1 (5 bases). CDR1 and CDR2 from the germline V gene are GTSNPN and SVGIG (reference sequence). The V end was cut by 4 bases, the J end by 7 bases, with 10 bases between. CDR3 length equals 12 residues. The CDR3 sequence is CAWKGEGEKLFF. The CDR3, as DNA: TGTGCCTGGAAAGGGGAGGGTGAAAAACTGTTTTTT.

The chain carries TRBV29-1 and TRBJ1-4; TRBD1 might be the D (6 bases). The CDR3 is 13 residues long. Germline V gives CDR1 SQVTM, CDR2 ANQGSEA. V lost 7 bases, J lost 5 bases, and 14 bases lay in between. CDR3 sequence reads: CSAYRDINEKLFF. The CDR3, as DNA: TGCAGCGCCTACCGGGACATAAATGAAAAACTGTTTTTT. Filled out from reference TRBV29-1 and TRBJ1-4, the complete variable domain reads SAVISQKPSRDICQRGTSLTIQCQVDSQVTMMFWYRQQPGQSLTLIATANQGSEATYESGFVIDKFPISRPNLTFSTLTVSNMSPEDSSIYLCSAYRDINEKLFFGSGTQLSVL.

The genes are TRBV10-2 and TRBJ2-3; 10 bases line up with TRBD2. The J segment lost 0 bases and the V segment lost 0 bases, leaving 12 bases of the junction unmatched. The CDR3 sequence is 20 residues long. Looked up from germline, CDR1 is WSHSY and CDR2 is SAAADI. This chain's CDR3 is CASSESVSGGTVPSTDTQYF. CDR3 in DNA: TGCGCCAGCAGTGAGTCTGTTAGCGGGGGGACCGTCCCCAGCACAGATACGCAGTATTTT.

This clone was seen repeatedly, ten times or more. This chain joins TRBV6-5 and TRBJ1-2, with 8 bases that match TRBD1. The germline gives CDR1 MNHEY, CDR2 SVGAGI. With V trimmed by 4 bases and J by 11 bases, 9 bases remained unmatched. The CDR3 length is 13 residues. CDR3 amino acids: CASSWGQANPYTF. The DNA of the CDR3 is TGTGCCAGCAGTTGGGGACAGGCGAATCCGTACACCTTC.

This clone was seen only a few times. The J gene is TRBJ2-1, the V gene TRBV20-1; D remains ambiguous. The ends were cut back, 3 bases at V and 6 bases at J, with 9 bases in the middle. CDR1 is DFQATT and CDR2 is SNEGSKA in the germline V gene (reference sequence). CDR3 length: 12 residues. The CDR3 region is CSASVTGNEQFF. CDR3 coding DNA: TGCAGTGCTAGTGTTACCGGCAATGAGCAGTTCTTC.

DNA of the CDR3: TGTGCCTGGAGTGTACCAGTCGGACAGGGGAACACTGAAGCTTTCTTT. Encoded protein: CAWSVPVGQGNTEAFF. J is TRBJ1-1 and V is TRBV30; 8 bases line up with TRBD1. Germline trimming cut 0 bases from V and 1 base from J; bases unmatched to any gene: 7. Germline V CDR1 and CDR2: GTSNPN, SVGIG (reference sequence). The length of the CDR3 is 16 residues.

The CDR3 region is CASSSGADTQYF. The CDR3 region has the DNA TGTGCCAGCAGCTCGGGGGCAGATACGCAGTATTTT. This chain connects TRBV11-2 to TRBJ2-3; a possible D gene is TRBD2 (6 bases). The CDR3 is made up of 12 amino acids. Germline CDR1 is SGHAT and CDR2 is FQNNGV. Trimming removed 4 bases from V and 4 bases from J, with 6 bases in between.

This clone has a handful of counts. The J gene is TRBJ2-1, the V gene TRBV14, with TRBD1 identical over 10 bases. V was clipped by 2 bases and J by 15 bases; unmatched bases: 7. Germline V lookup: CDR1 SGHDN, CDR2 FVKESK. The CDR3 length is 13 residues. The CDR3 reads CASSQQTGGLPFF. As DNA, the CDR3 is TGTGCCAGCAGCCAACAGACAGGGGGCCTTCCGTTCTTC.

This clone showed up just once. V is TRBV27 and J is TRBJ2-3, with D perhaps TRBD1 (6 bases). This CDR3 comprises 13 residues. Germline loops: CDR1 MNHEY, CDR2 SMNVEV (reference sequence). V was clipped by 6 bases and J by 6 bases, with 13 bases between them. The CDR3 nucleotides read TGTGCCAGCAGCCTCTTCCAGGGGGATACGCAGTATTTT. Translated, it gives CASSLFQGDTQYF.

The rearrangement uses TRBV9 and TRBJ1-1; D unclear. The CDR3 sequence is 14 residues long. Per germline, CDR1 SGDLS and CDR2 YYNGEE. Trimming removed 0 bases at V and 4 bases at J, with 10 bases between. CDR3 nucleotides: TGTGCCAGCAGCGTAGACAGTGGTCCCACTGAAGCTTTCTTT. It specifies CASSVDSGPTEAFF.

Here the CDR3 reads CASSDGLAGGPYNEQFF. Written as DNA, the CDR3 is TGTGCCAGCAGCGATGGACTAGCGGGGGGTCCTTACAATGAGCAGTTCTTC. This chain links TRBV9 with TRBJ2-1; TRBD2 aligns across 14 bases. V lost 3 bases and J lost 4; bases outside the gene matches: 6. CDR1 is SGDLS, CDR2 YYNGEE, per germline. CDR3 length: 17 residues.

This clone was observed a single time. The rearrangement uses TRBV6-4 and TRBJ2-1; TRBD2 matches at 9 bases. Germline values: CDR1 MRHNA, CDR2 SNTAGT. This CDR3 contains 15 residues. The trim removed 3 bases at V and 3 bases at J, leaving 3 bases unmatched. CDR3 sequence (DNA): TGTGCCAGCAGTGAATCTAGCGGGGACTACAATGAGCAGTTCTTC. As protein: CASSESSGDYNEQFF.

The J gene is TRBJ1-5, the V gene TRBV30; D is possibly TRBD1 (6 bases). Germline CDR1 GTSNPN, CDR2 SVGIG (reference sequence). CDR3 length: 14 amino acids. V shed 5 bases and J shed 0 bases, with 11 bases lying between them. This CDR3 is CAWAWDNSNQPQHF. The CDR3 DNA reads as TGTGCCTGGGCTTGGGACAATAGCAATCAGCCCCAGCATTTT.

The chain is built from TRBV7-2 and TRBJ2-2; TRBD1 aligns across 7 bases. J lost 5 bases, V lost 6 bases, and 9 bases had no gene match. The CDR3 loop spans 15 amino acids. In germline, CDR1 is SGHTA, CDR2 FQGNSA. The CDR3 DNA reads TGTGCCAGCAGACCCGGGACAGTAAGGACCGGGGAGCTGTTTTTT. It specifies CASRPGTVRTGELFF. Filled out from reference TRBV7-2 and TRBJ2-2, the complete variable domain reads GAGVSQSPSNKVTEKGKDVELRCDPISGHTALYWYRQSLGQGLEFLIYFQGNSAPDKSGLPSDRFSAERTGGSVSTLTIQRTQQEDSAVYLCASRPGTVRTGELFFGEGSRLTVL.

J is TRBJ2-7 and V is TRBV6-2 or TRBV6-3; perhaps TRBD1 as D (6 bases). Trimming shortened V by 4 bases and J by 6 bases, and 13 bases separated the two germline ends. Germline loops: CDR1 MNHEY, CDR2 SVGEGT. The length of the CDR3 is 13 residues. The DNA of the CDR3 is TGTGCCAGCAGTTGGGGACACCCTCCCGAGCAGTACTTC. The encoded protein is CASSWGHPPEQYF.

This chain joins TRBV2 and TRBJ1-3; D ambiguous. This CDR3 has 15 residues. V lost 6 bases and J lost 4, with 16 bases in between. Germline V gene sequence: CDR1 SNHLY, CDR2 FYNNEI. CDR3 bases: TGTGCCAGCAGCCCCGGGGTATTTACGGGAAACACCATATATTTT. Translated: CASSPGVFTGNTIYF. Full variable domain (remainder filled in from reference TRBV2 and TRBJ1-3): EPEVTQTPSHQVTQMGQEVILRCVPISNHLYFYWYRQILGQKVEFLVSFYNNEISEKSEIFDDQFSVERPDGSNFTLKIRSTKLEDSAMYFCASSPGVFTGNTIYFGEGSWLTVV.

This chain connects TRBV4-2 to TRBJ2-3; TRBD2 agrees at 15 bases. Trimming removed 5 bases from V and 0 bases from J; junction bases left unmatched: 6. This CDR3 has 18 amino acids. Germline loops: CDR1 LGHNA, CDR2 YNFKEQ. The CDR3 protein is CASSKKGTSGGSTDTQYF. The CDR3 nucleotides are TGTGCCAGCAGCAAAAAGGGGACTAGCGGGGGGAGCACAGATACGCAGTATTTT.

The chain is built from TRBV19 and TRBJ2-3; tentative D call: TRBD1 (5 bases). In germline, CDR1 is LNHDA, CDR2 SQIVND (reference sequence). V was cut by 5 bases and J by 6 bases, with 12 bases left in between. The CDR3 runs to 13 residues. The CDR3 loop is CASSHLRADTQYF. The CDR3, as DNA: TGTGCCAGTAGTCATCTCAGGGCGGATACGCAGTATTTT.

The rearrangement uses TRBV19 and TRBJ1-5; D may be TRBD1 (5 bases). This CDR3 is 16 amino acids long. The V gene's germline CDR1 is LNHDA and CDR2 SQIVND (reference sequence). Trimming took 3 bases from V and 2 from J, leaving 14 bases between them. CDR3 DNA sequence: TGTGCCAGTAGTATTTACTCTCCGGGGGGCAATCAGCCCCAGCATTTT. Translating it yields CASSIYSPGGNQPQHF.

J is TRBJ1-5 and V is TRBV28; 8 nucleotides agree with TRBD1. Looked up from germline, CDR1 is MDHEN and CDR2 is SYDVKM. V shed 7 bases, J shed 2 bases, and the junction held 10 bases outside the gene matches. The CDR3 length is 16 residues. The CDR3 spells CASITQGAGRNQPQHF. CDR3 nucleotides: TGTGCCAGCATTACGCAGGGGGCTGGGCGCAATCAGCCCCAGCATTTT.

CDR3 amino acids: CASSRRGTEAFF. In DNA form, the CDR3 reads TGTGCCAGCTCCAGACGCGGCACTGAAGCTTTCTTT. This rearrangement joins TRBV18 to TRBJ1-1; D gene unclear. V lost 6 bases and J lost 4, with 9 bases in between. The CDR3 runs to 12 residues. Germline assignment: CDR1 KGHSH and CDR2 LQKENI.

V gene TRBV11-2 combines with J gene TRBJ1-2; D ambiguous. CDR1 is SGHAT and CDR2 is FQNNGV in the germline V gene. Trimming pared 5 bases from V and 4 bases from J, leaving 14 bases between. The CDR3 length is 14 residues. CDR3 coding DNA: TGTGCCAGCAGCCTGAGGGAGCAGAGCTATGGCTACACCTTC. This encodes CASSLREQSYGYTF.

The chain carries TRBV4-1 and TRBJ2-6; D gene unclear. CDR3 length: 17 amino acids. V lost 0 bases, J lost 0 bases, and 9 bases lay in between. Germline V gives CDR1 MGHRA, CDR2 YSYEKL. CDR3 residues: CASSQDKSGSGANVLTF. The CDR3 DNA sequence: TGCGCCAGCAGCCAAGATAAGTCGGGCTCTGGGGCCAACGTCCTGACTTTC.

This rearrangement joins TRBV11-2 to TRBJ2-2; 7 bases are a match to TRBD2. The junction had 11 bases not matched to a gene; V was cut back by 1 base and J by 6 bases. Germline assignment: CDR1 SGHAT and CDR2 FQNNGV. CDR3 length: 17 amino acids. The CDR3 DNA follows: TGTGCCAGCAGCTTAGTTATCGGCGGGGGTGGTCCCGGGGAGCTGTTTTTT. Translated, it gives CASSLVIGGGGPGELFF.

This chain uses TRBV30 with TRBJ1-2, with 9 positions matching TRBD1. CDR3 length: 14 residues. CDR1 is GTSNPN, CDR2 SVGIG, per germline (reference sequence). V gave up 6 bases and J gave up 4 bases; unmatched junction bases: 9. The CDR3 loop is CACQNRGPSYGYTF. The CDR3 nucleotides are TGTGCCTGCCAGAACAGGGGGCCCAGCTATGGCTACACCTTC.